These T cell receptor beta chains were read from a single sample in a study of blood T cell repertoires in COVID-19. Only in-frame clones appear in the TCRdb table, and some are missing; sequencing was by immunoSEQ multiplex PCR. The profile shows 250,000 to 300,000 clones, almost 90% of them singletons. The sample taken for sequencing was peripheral blood. These receptors came from a woman aged 30 to 39 with COVID-19, enrolled during active disease. The conserved cysteine and the conserved F or W are not part of the CDR3 here. Each record gives: CDR3 length, J gene, V gene, CDR3 protein.

14 | TRBJ1-5 | TRBV7-2 | ASSLIGRGHHQPQH
10 | TRBJ2-7 | TRBV29-1 | SALGQGYEQY
13 | TRBJ2-3 | TRBV6-2/TRBV6-3 | ASSPFAGATDTQY
14 | TRBJ2-2 | TRBV5-1 | ASSLNPRGGTGELF
12 | TRBJ2-3 | TRBV7-8 | ASSFSSSTDTQY
12 | TRBJ2-7 | TRBV30 | AWSVAQGDYEQY
12 | TRBJ1-2 | TRBV19 | ASTWGQSAAGYT
13 | TRBJ2-1 | TRBV10-3 | ATSGRVEVGNEQF
9 | TRBJ2-1 | TRBV11-2 | ASAEGVAQF
12 | TRBJ2-7 | TRBV2 | ASRRDLGAYEQY
9 | TRBJ2-5 | TRBV6-6 | ASSTGETQY
13 | TRBJ1-6 | TRBV7-3 | ASSLLGGMGSPLH
13 | TRBJ1-4 | TRBV19 | ASSIRVATNEKLF
11 | TRBJ1-2 | TRBV18 | ASSQGADYGYT
14 | TRBJ2-2 | TRBV5-1 | ASSPGQGMNTGELF